The 21 T cell receptor beta chains below come from one sample, sequenced in a study of vaccination effects on CD4 cells after COVID-19. Antigen-specific CD4+ T cells were expanded (with viral peptide pools) by the ViraFEST assay ahead of sequencing. Following culture for roughly 10 days, CD4+ T cells were isolated. This individual tested PCR-positive for SARS-CoV-2 infection between March and December 2020. Their target antigens are unknown. The table came from immunoSEQ multiplex PCR; TCRdb's copy has only in-frame clones and leaves some out. The sample comprises around 46,000 clones, about 75% of which are singletons, and 25% to 30% rests with the top ten. The sample consisted of CD4+ T cells from PBMCs cultured with a peptide pool, taken before COVID-19 vaccination. These TCRs come from a human donor who had a prior SARS-CoV-2 infection.

The V call is TRBV27, the J call TRBJ1-6; 8 bases line up with TRBD1. The CDR3 has 15 residues. Germline V lookup: CDR1 MNHEY, CDR2 SMNVEV (reference sequence). V lost 8 bases to trimming and J lost 8 bases; unmatched junction nucleotides: 11. The DNA for the CDR3 is TGTGCCAGCGGAACAGGGGGACCGTTGTATTCACCCCTCCACTTT. This encodes CASGTGGPLYSPLHF.

This sequence joins TRBV18 and TRBJ1-1; D is unclear. V was trimmed by 4 bases and J by 1 base, leaving 13 bases between them. The CDR3 is 15 residues long. CDR1 KGHSH and CDR2 LQKENI come from the germline V gene. CDR3: CASSRDGDSNTEAFF. The CDR3 nucleotides are TGTGCCAGCTCACGAGACGGAGATTCGAACACTGAAGCTTTCTTT.

CDR3 protein: CASSLLSSGSTEAFF. As DNA, the CDR3 is TGTGCCAGCAGCTTATTGTCTTCGGGCAGCACTGAAGCTTTCTTT. The V gene is TRBV7-9, the J gene TRBJ1-1; D is undetermined. V lost 2 bases to trimming and J lost 4 bases, with 14 bases between them. CDR3 length equals 15 residues. Germline V lookup: CDR1 SEHNR, CDR2 FQNEAQ (reference sequence).

The chain uses TRBV5-5 and TRBJ2-5; D call uncertain. The V and J ends lost 1 base and 5 bases respectively, with 9 bases between them. Germline V gives CDR1 SGHKS, CDR2 YYEKEE (reference sequence). CDR3 length: 13 amino acids. CDR3 in DNA: TGTGCCAGCAGCTTGTGGGGTTTGGAGACCCAGTACTTC. Amino acid sequence: CASSLWGLETQYF.

V gene TRBV11-2 combines with J gene TRBJ2-1; D is undetermined. Germline CDR1 and CDR2: SGHAT and FQNNGV. V lost 4 bases to trimming and J lost 8 bases, with 3 bases between them. The CDR3 totals 10 residues. For the CDR3, the DNA is TGTGCCAGCAGCTGGGATGAGCAGTTCTTC. This translates into CASSWDEQFF.

This clone has just a few counts. CDR3 DNA sequence: TGTGCCTGGAGTCCGAGAGGCAATCAGCCCCAGCATTTT. It yields the protein CAWSPRGNQPQHF. The chain carries TRBV30 and TRBJ1-5; D gene uncertain. The germline CDR1 and CDR2 sequences are GTSNPN and SVGIG (reference sequence). The V and J ends lost 2 bases and 2 bases respectively, with 7 bases between them. There are 13 residues in the CDR3.

The chain uses TRBV30 and TRBJ1-6, with 9 nucleotides matching TRBD1. Germline-derived CDR1 and CDR2 are GTSNPN and SVGIG (reference sequence). V shed 1 base and J 0 bases; nucleotides not matched to a gene: 7. The CDR3 consists of 18 residues. The CDR3 nucleotides read TGTGCCTGGAGTGGCACAGGGGGCGCGGCCTCCTATAATTCACCCCTCCACTTT. This gives the protein CAWSGTGGAASYNSPLHF. Combining the CDR3 with reference TRBV30 and TRBJ1-6 gives the whole variable domain SQTIHQWPATLVQPVGSPLSLECTVEGTSNPNLYWYRQAAGRGLQLLFYSVGIGQISSEVPQNLSASRPQDRQFILSSKKLLLSDSGFYLCAWSGTGGAASYNSPLHFGNGTRLTVT.

The V call is TRBV7-9, the J call TRBJ1-3; 7 bases map to TRBD1. CDR3 length equals 15 residues. Looked up from germline, CDR1 is SEHNR and CDR2 is FQNEAQ (reference sequence). Losses at the gene ends were 2 bases for V and 1 base for J; bases not matched to a gene: 2. The CDR3 sequence is CASSLRQGSGNTIYF. The CDR3 DNA follows: TGTGCCAGCAGCTTAAGACAGGGTTCTGGAAACACCATATATTTT.

This clone has more than one count but fewer than ten. The chain uses TRBV14 and TRBJ2-2; 8 bases fit TRBD1. V shed 2 bases, J shed 6 bases, and the junction held 11 bases outside the gene matches. This CDR3 is 17 amino acids long. CDR1 and CDR2 from the germline V gene are SGHDN and FVKESK. The CDR3 DNA is TGTGCCAGCAGCCAATTTCGAGCAGGGGGCTTGGCCGGGGAGCTGTTTTTT. Protein sequence: CASSQFRAGGLAGELFF.

The chain links TRBV25-1 to TRBJ1-1; TRBD1 is a possible D gene (5 bases). The V end lost 1 base, the J end lost 1 base, and 16 bases lay between the germline ends. There are 17 residues in the CDR3. Looked up from germline, CDR1 is MGHDK and CDR2 is SYGVNS. The DNA for the CDR3 is TGTGCCAGCAGTGAATCCGCCTCTTCTACAGGGAACACTGAAGCTTTCTTT. Its translation is CASSESASSTGNTEAFF.

The genes are TRBV28 and TRBJ1-2; 7 nucleotides line up with TRBD1. The CDR3 sequence is 14 residues long. Losses at the gene ends were 4 bases for V and 0 bases for J; bases not matched to a gene: 2. CDR1 is MDHEN, CDR2 SYDVKM, per germline. CDR3: CASSSTGSNYGYTF. The CDR3 bases are TGTGCCAGCAGTTCGACAGGGTCTAACTATGGCTACACCTTC.

V and J are TRBV4-3 and TRBJ1-4, with D possibly TRBD1 on 5 matching bases. Germline V CDR1 and CDR2: LGHNA, YSLEER. V dropped 6 bases and J dropped 6 bases, with 17 bases sitting between them. This CDR3 has 15 residues. The CDR3, as DNA: TGCGCCAGCAGGAAGGGTCTCAGGGTGGATGAAAAACTGTTTTTT. Translating it yields CASRKGLRVDEKLFF.

The chain recombines TRBV6-2 or TRBV6-3 with TRBJ1-2; TRBD1 might be the D (5 bases). Trimming left V 5 bases short and J 2 bases short, with 6 bases between. The CDR3 runs to 12 residues. Germline V gene lookup returns CDR1 MNHEY and CDR2 SVGEGT. CDR3 residues: CASSDRNYGYTF. The CDR3 DNA follows: TGTGCCAGCAGTGACAGAAACTATGGCTACACCTTC.

This sequence joins TRBV12-5 and TRBJ1-3; no reliable D call. The V end lost 3 bases, the J end lost 0 bases, and 12 bases lay between the germline ends. Germline V CDR1 and CDR2: LGHNT, FRNRAP. The CDR3 is made up of 16 amino acids. The CDR3 spells CASGFSPRGSGNTIYF. The CDR3 DNA follows: TGTGCTAGTGGTTTTTCCCCTCGGGGCTCTGGAAACACCATATATTTT.

This clone was counted a few times. This sequence joins TRBV5-1 and TRBJ1-2, with D possibly being TRBD1 (6 bases). CDR1 is SGHRS and CDR2 is YFSETQ in the germline V gene. The CDR3 covers 13 residues. V shed 4 bases and J shed 4 bases, with 11 bases lying between them. The CDR3 DNA follows: TGCGCCAGCAGCAGCGACAGGATCTATGGCTACACCTTC. It specifies CASSSDRIYGYTF. The full variable domain, with the rest looked up from reference TRBV5-1 and TRBJ1-2, is KAGVTQTPRYLIKTRGQQVTLSCSPISGHRSVSWYQQTPGQGLQFLFEYFSETQRNKGNFPGRFSGRQFSNSRSEMNVSTLELGDSALYLCASSSDRIYGYTFGSGTRLTVV.

The V and J genes are TRBV28 and TRBJ1-2, with 11 bases matching TRBD1. With V trimmed by 10 bases and J by 4 bases, 14 bases remained unmatched. The CDR3 consists of 16 residues. Germline assignment: CDR1 MDHEN and CDR2 SYDVKM. The DNA of the CDR3 is TGTGCCACCCCGAGGACAGGGGGCGCCGGGAGCTATGGCTACACCTTC. Translated: CATPRTGGAGSYGYTF.

This chain joins TRBV5-6 and TRBJ2-7, with D perhaps TRBD1 or TRBD2 (5 bases each). Germline values: CDR1 SGHDT, CDR2 YYEEEE. Trimming left V 4 bases short and J 2 bases short, with 13 bases between. The CDR3 spans 14 residues. This CDR3 reads CASSPWDAAYEQYF. In DNA, the CDR3 is TGTGCCAGCAGCCCCTGGGACGCAGCCTACGAGCAGTACTTC.

The chain combines TRBV5-1 with TRBJ2-3; 7 positions match TRBD2. This CDR3 has 14 amino acids. The V gene's germline CDR1 is SGHRS and CDR2 YFSETQ. Germline trimming cut 4 bases from V and 1 base from J; bases unmatched to any gene: 3. The CDR3 nucleotides read TGCGCCAGCAGCCAGGGAGGGGGCACAGATACGCAGTATTTT. Its translation is CASSQGGGTDTQYF.

The chain employs TRBV7-2 and TRBJ2-2, with 15 positions matching TRBD2. The CDR3 length is 16 residues. V dropped 4 bases and J dropped 7; count of bases not matched to a gene: 4. Germline V lookup: CDR1 SGHTA, CDR2 FQGNSA. DNA of the CDR3: TGTGCCAGCAGCTGGACTAGCGGGGGGGCCGACGGGGAGCTGTTTTTT. Encoded protein: CASSWTSGGADGELFF.

The J gene is TRBJ1-3, the V gene TRBV11-2; D unclear. V was cut by 2 bases and J by 4 bases, with 15 bases left in between. The CDR3 totals 16 residues. The germline V gene encodes CDR1 SGHAT and CDR2 FQNNGV. The CDR3 nucleotides are TGTGCCAGCAGCTTACTGACAACTCTTTCGGGAAACACCATATATTTT. This encodes CASSLLTTLSGNTIYF.

This chain links TRBV5-1 with TRBJ2-7, with D perhaps TRBD1 or TRBD2 (6 bases each). V lost 0 bases to trimming and J lost 4 bases, with 14 bases between them. Germline lookup yields CDR1 SGHRS and CDR2 YFSETQ. CDR3 length: 15 residues. The CDR3 DNA sequence: TGCGCCAGCAGCTTGGTAGACAGGCGGGAATACGAGCAGTACTTC. Amino acid sequence: CASSLVDRREYEQYF.